These T cell receptor beta chains were read from a single sample in a study of blood T cell repertoires in COVID-19. Clones were sequenced by immunoSEQ multiplex PCR, and TCRdb holds only the in-frame ones, with some missing. This sample yields 150,000 to 200,000 clones, of which roughly 80% are seen a single time; approximately 5.1% belongs to the top ten. Sequenced: PBMCs or T cells enriched from blood (not recorded which). These TCRs come from a woman in her thirties or forties with acute COVID-19. CDR3s include the opening cysteine and the closing phenylalanine or tryptophan. Expanded clones get a size class; other rows say once, few or many, or leave the size out.

j_call v_call clone_size cdr3_aa
TRBJ2-3 TRBV9 once CASSPTGGGTDTQYF
TRBJ2-5 TRBV7-8 - CASSFTGYGEETQYF
TRBJ2-7 TRBV11-1 - CASSLLAGGHEQYF
TRBJ2-5 TRBV11-2 - CASSFARGDATQYF
TRBJ2-3 TRBV19 - CASSIGTGRSDTQYF
TRBJ1-1 TRBV5-1 - CASSPATDFTITEAFF
TRBJ2-3 TRBV6-5 - CATSARRSYTDTQYF
TRBJ1-4 TRBV25-1 few CASSEAGGEKLFF
TRBJ2-7 TRBV4-1 - CASSPGATGTRQYF
TRBJ2-7 TRBV30 - CAWSPSGRGGQYF
TRBJ2-6 TRBV7-6 - CASSLKQQESSGANVLTF
TRBJ2-1 TRBV3-1/TRBV3-2 - CASSHGTPLFF
TRBJ2-2 TRBV1 - CTSSHGLPSNTGELFF
TRBJ1-1 TRBV7-3 - CASSLTPNTEAFF
TRBJ1-3 TRBV12-5 - CASGLRQGLGNTIYF
TRBJ1-1 TRBV10-3 - CAISEFSGTEAFF
TRBJ2-2 TRBV7-3 - CASSSGQGANTGELFF
TRBJ2-2 TRBV10-3 - CAIMAGGNTGELFF
TRBJ2-3 TRBV9 - CASSVAQPTDTQYF
TRBJ2-3 TRBV27 - CASSLSLGASGSTDTQYF
TRBJ1-1 TRBV5-6 - CASSPFIQGGDTEAFF
TRBJ2-1 TRBV19 - CATSRDYYNEQFF
TRBJ1-2 TRBV4-1 - CASSQDRQYGYTF
TRBJ2-3 TRBV5-1 - CASSLLATNTDTQYF
TRBJ1-2 TRBV29-1 - CSVVSPGQGAYGYTF
TRBJ2-3 TRBV3-1/TRBV3-2 - CASRPWTGGTQYF
TRBJ2-7 TRBV6-1 - CASSESWTDHYEQYF
TRBJ1-3 TRBV18 - CASSLRDSGNTIYF
TRBJ1-2 TRBV13 - CASRGSSWYNYGYTF
TRBJ2-1 TRBV19 - CASSPISLDNEQFF
TRBJ2-1 TRBV10-3 few CAIKGSGRGGEQFF
TRBJ2-7 TRBV13 few CASSSAGTPPYEQYF
TRBJ2-2 TRBV11-3 - CASSPPRLAGVTGELFF
TRBJ1-1 TRBV19 - CASTQVPRVTEAFF
TRBJ1-5 TRBV2 - CASSRGQYSNQPQHF
TRBJ2-1 TRBV9 - CASSVEGVSGGNEQFF
TRBJ2-3 TRBV6-5 - CASSYSLSTDTQYF
TRBJ2-3 TRBV7-3 - CASSSTREGTDTQYF